A single sample gave rise to the 23 T cell receptor beta chains below, sequenced in a study of spatial heterogeneity in lung cancer. For these receptors, no antigen is known. Whole-study findings and limits: How many expanded intratumoral alpha and beta TCRs were present tracked the tumor mutation count, which was a count of nonsynonymous mutations.

TCRdb redid the calling of the 5' RACE reads with MiXCR, one entry per CDR3 protein. The table shows 650 to 950 distinct CDR3 sequences, with roughly 6.7% occurring only once. Time point reported: sample taken at primary tumor resection. The starting material was lung tumor tissue, obtained at surgery. These receptors were obtained from a female donor with early-stage non-small cell lung cancer.

In its sample, this clonotype is medium-sized. The chain joins TRBV7-8 to TRBJ2-7, with 11 bases lining up with TRBD2. Looked up from germline, CDR1 is SGHVS and CDR2 is FQNEAQ. Unmatched junction bases numbered 2, after V lost 1 base and J lost 3 bases. The CDR3 is made up of 15 amino acids. The CDR3 DNA sequence: TGTGCCAGCAGCTTAGGACTAGCGGGAAACTACGAGCAGTACTTC. Translated: CASSLGLAGNYEQYF. Combining the CDR3 with reference TRBV7-8 and TRBJ2-7 gives the whole variable domain GAGVSQSPRYKVAKRGQDVALRCDPISGHVSLFWYQQALGQGPEFLTYFQNEAQLDKSGLPSDRFFAERPEGSVSTLKIQRTQQEDSAVYLCASSLGLAGNYEQYFGPGTRLTVT.

This clonotype is large (0.1 to 1%) in the sample. The chain joins TRBV6-1 to TRBJ1-1; no definite D call. CDR3 length: 14 amino acids. Germline V gives CDR1 MNHNS, CDR2 SASEGT. The germline V and J ends were trimmed by 3 bases and 4 bases, with 12 bases remaining between them. The CDR3 is CASSEARRATEAFF. The CDR3 DNA follows: TGTGCCAGCAGTGAGGCCAGACGGGCCACTGAAGCTTTCTTT.

This clonotype is medium-sized. V gene TRBV20-1 combines with J gene TRBJ1-1, with TRBD1 matching 12 bases. Germline V gene data show CDR1 as DFQATT and CDR2 as SNEGSKA (reference sequence). V shed 4 bases and J 2 bases; nucleotides not matched to a gene: 8. The CDR3 is made up of 16 amino acids. The CDR3 DNA reads as TGCAGTGCTACAGGGACAGGGGGCGTCGGAAACACTGAAGCTTTCTTT. This gives the protein CSATGTGGVGNTEAFF.

By its share, this clonotype is medium-sized. The V call is TRBV7-3, the J call TRBJ1-3; D gene uncertain. The CDR3 is 15 amino acids. Germline V gene data show CDR1 as SGHTA and CDR2 as FQGTGA. Trimming stripped 3 bases from V and 0 bases from J, with 9 bases between. CDR3 DNA sequence: TGTGCCAGCAGCTTGGACGGAAGCTCTGGAAACACCATATATTTT. Protein product: CASSLDGSSGNTIYF.

The J gene is TRBJ2-1, the V gene TRBV12-3 or TRBV12-4; possibly TRBD1 or TRBD2 for D (5 bases each). Trimming stripped 5 bases from V and 7 bases from J, with 21 bases between. The CDR3 runs 16 residues. In nucleotides, the CDR3 is TGTGCCAGCAGTCCCTCACCGGGACGGATCTCGAATGAGCAGTTCTTC. Protein: CASSPSPGRISNEQFF.

By share, this clonotype counts as medium-sized. The chain couples TRBV20-1 to TRBJ2-3, with D possibly matching TRBD1 (6 bases). Per the germline V gene, CDR1 is DFQATT and CDR2 is SNEGSKA (reference sequence). Trimming cost V 3 bases and J 1 base, with 14 bases left between them. The CDR3 totals 15 residues. This chain's CDR3 is CSASNQGLGTDTQYF. The CDR3 DNA sequence: TGCAGTGCTAGTAATCAGGGGTTGGGCACAGATACGCAGTATTTT.

By sample share, this clonotype is medium-sized. The CDR3 loop reads CASGQTTGADTEAFF. Here the CDR3 DNA reads TGTGCTAGTGGACAGACGACAGGGGCCGACACTGAAGCTTTCTTT. The chain employs TRBV12-5 and TRBJ1-1, with 8 bases lining up with TRBD1. The junction had 9 bases not matched to a gene; V was cut back by 6 bases and J by 3 bases. Per the germline V gene, CDR1 is LGHNT and CDR2 is FRNRAP. This CDR3 is built from 15 residues.

In its sample, this clonotype is large. J is TRBJ2-1 and V is TRBV11-2; D gene ambiguous. From germline, CDR1 is SGHAT and CDR2 FQNNGV. V lost 5 bases and J lost 11, with 10 bases in between. The CDR3 runs to 11 residues. The CDR3 loop reads CASSLSRKQFF. CDR3 in DNA: TGTGCCAGCAGCCTTTCAAGGAAGCAGTTCTTC.

This clonotype qualifies as large. The chain has TRBV18 and TRBJ2-6; no firm D call. V lost 0 bases to trimming and J lost 0 bases, with 15 bases between them. Germline V gene data show CDR1 as KGHSH and CDR2 as LQKENI. The CDR3 extends over 19 amino acids. CDR3 protein: CASSPPGRAGPSGANVLTF. The DNA for the CDR3 is TGTGCCAGCTCACCACCTGGCCGTGCAGGACCCTCTGGGGCCAACGTCCTGACTTTC.

This clonotype is classed as large (0.1 to 1%). The chain is built from TRBV11-2 and TRBJ1-2, with unresolved D. Germline CDR1 SGHAT, CDR2 FQNNGV. The V end lost 5 bases, the J end lost 6 bases, and 16 bases lay between the germline ends. The CDR3 is made up of 14 amino acids. The CDR3 is CASSEKQGRDGYTF. CDR3 bases: TGTGCCAGCAGCGAGAAACAAGGGAGGGATGGCTACACCTTC.

This clonotype is classed as medium-sized. The rearrangement joins TRBV6-1 to TRBJ2-1, with TRBD2 matching 15 bases. Germline V gene data show CDR1 as MNHNS and CDR2 as SASEGT. Unmatched junction bases numbered 5, after V lost 8 bases and J lost 3 bases. The CDR3 covers 16 residues. The CDR3 DNA reads TGTGCCAGCGCAAGGACTAGCGGGGGGGGCTACAATGAGCAGTTCTTC. Its translation: CASARTSGGGYNEQFF.

By frequency in the sample, this clonotype is large (0.1 to 1%). The rearrangement joins TRBV28 to TRBJ2-1; D is unclear. Trimming removed 6 bases from V and 0 bases from J, with 12 bases in between. The CDR3 is 15 residues long. Germline V CDR1 and CDR2: MDHEN, SYDVKM. This chain's CDR3 is CASSQEPLSYNEQFF. CDR3 nucleotides: TGTGCCAGCAGCCAAGAGCCGCTCTCCTACAATGAGCAGTTCTTC. The full variable domain, completed using reference TRBV28 and TRBJ2-1, is DVKVTQSSRYLVKRTGEKVFLECVQDMDHENMFWYRQDPGLGLRLIYFSYDVKMKEKGDIPEGYSVSREKKERFSLILESASTNQTSMYLCASSQEPLSYNEQFFGPGTRLTVL.

By frequency in the sample, this clonotype is medium-sized (0.01 to 0.1%). V is TRBV30 and J is TRBJ2-2, with 7 bases that match TRBD2. Per the germline V gene, CDR1 is GTSNPN and CDR2 is SVGIG (reference sequence). This CDR3 is built from 15 residues. V shed 4 bases and J 0 bases; nucleotides not matched to a gene: 5. The CDR3 is CAWKLGGTNTGELFF. CDR3 nucleotides: TGTGCCTGGAAACTCGGGGGGACGAACACCGGGGAGCTGTTTTTT.

Points on this clonotype: Given a much more abundant clone one base away, this may be a read error. This chain connects TRBV2 to TRBJ1-6, with D unclear. Germline V gene sequence: CDR1 SNHLY, CDR2 FYNNEI. The CDR3 length is 14 residues. Trimming removed 11 bases from V and 7 bases from J, with 18 bases in between. CDR3 in amino acids: CARARGSHNSPLHF. CDR3 DNA: TGTGCCCGAGCACGGGGATCGCACAATTCACCCCTCCACTTT. Combining the CDR3 with reference TRBV2 and TRBJ1-6 gives the whole variable domain EPEVTQTPSHQVTQMGQEVILRCVPISNHLYFYWYRQILGQKVEFLVSFYNNEISEKSEIFDDQFSVERPDGSNFTLKIRSTKLEDSAMYFCARARGSHNSPLHFGNGTRLTVT.

This clonotype is medium-sized within its sample. The chain links TRBV4-1 to TRBJ2-2, with 11 bases matching TRBD1. J lost 5 bases, V lost 1 base, and 3 bases had no gene match. The germline V gene has CDR1 MGHRA and CDR2 YSYEKL. CDR3 length: 16 amino acids. CDR3 bases: TGCGCCAGCAGCCAAGGGGGACAGGGGGTAACCGGGGAGCTGTTTTTT. This gives the protein CASSQGGQGVTGELFF.

The V and J genes are TRBV5-5 and TRBJ2-2; no reliable D call. V was clipped by 4 bases and J by 4 bases, with 11 bases between them. The CDR3 has 14 residues. Germline CDR1 reads SGHKS; CDR2 reads YYEKEE (reference sequence). The CDR3 region has the DNA TGTGCCAGCAGCAGGGATCCTAGCACCGGGGAGCTGTTTTTT. Translation gives CASSRDPSTGELFF.

This clonotype was detected many times. The chain has TRBV27 and TRBJ2-7, with D possibly TRBD2 on 5 matching bases. The germline V and J ends were trimmed by 6 bases and 5 bases, with 14 bases remaining between them. CDR1 and CDR2 (germline): MNHEY, SMNVEV (reference sequence). The CDR3 is 13 amino acids. CDR3 in DNA: TGTGCCAGCAGCTGGCTCGGGGAACACGAGCAGTACTTC. Its translation is CASSWLGEHEQYF.

This clonotype is categorized as large (0.1 to 1%). This chain connects TRBV29-1 to TRBJ2-3; D ambiguous. V shed 7 bases and J shed 4 bases, with 12 bases lying between them. CDR3 length equals 12 residues. Germline CDR1 is SQVTM and CDR2 is ANQGSEA. The CDR3 region is CSGSTWSDTQYF. In nucleotides, the CDR3 is TGCAGCGGTTCGACTTGGTCAGATACGCAGTATTTT.

The chain joins TRBV5-4 to TRBJ2-5, with 11 bases fitting TRBD2. CDR3 size: 20 residues. V lost 4 bases, J lost 4 bases, and 21 bases stayed unmatched. Germline CDR1 is SGHNT and CDR2 is YYREEE (reference sequence). The CDR3 loop reads CASSLPLGASGRRGGETQYF. The CDR3 DNA is TGTGCCAGCAGCCTCCCCCTAGGGGCTAGCGGGAGGAGGGGGGGAGAGACCCAGTACTTC. The full variable domain, its missing parts supplied by reference TRBV5-4 and TRBJ2-5, is ETGVTQSPTHLIKTRGQQVTLRCSSQSGHNTVSWYQQALGQGPQFIFQYYREEENGRGNFPPRFSGLQFPNYSSELNVNALELDDSALYLCASSLPLGASGRRGGETQYFGPGTRLLVL.

By sample fraction, this clonotype is medium-sized. V is TRBV28 and J is TRBJ2-7; a possible D gene is TRBD2 (6 bases). V was shortened by 7 bases and J by 9 bases, with 16 bases between the two germline ends. This CDR3 has 12 residues. Germline-derived CDR1 and CDR2 are MDHEN and SYDVKM. The chain's CDR3 is CASTPPRGGQYF. The CDR3 DNA reads as TGTGCCAGCACCCCCCCCCGGGGAGGGCAGTACTTC.

By share, this clonotype counts as medium-sized. The J gene is TRBJ2-1, the V gene TRBV7-2; 14 nucleotides align to TRBD2. Looked up from germline, CDR1 is SGHTA and CDR2 is FQGNSA. V shed 5 bases and J 7 bases; nucleotides not matched to a gene: 4. The CDR3 spans 15 residues. CDR3 amino acids: CASSQGLAGGNEQFF. The CDR3 DNA reads TGTGCCAGCAGCCAAGGACTAGCGGGAGGTAATGAGCAGTTCTTC.

The J gene is TRBJ2-5, the V gene TRBV5-4, with D possibly TRBD2 on 6 matching bases. Trimming took 4 bases from V and 2 from J, leaving 18 bases between them. This CDR3 has 16 residues. CDR1 is SGHNT, CDR2 YYREEE, per germline (reference sequence). The CDR3 is CASSRSGTGTQETQYF. CDR3 nucleotides: TGTGCCAGCAGCCGTTCTGGGACTGGCACGCAAGAGACCCAGTACTTC. Based on the CDR3 plus reference TRBV5-4 and TRBJ2-5, the full variable domain is ETGVTQSPTHLIKTRGQQVTLRCSSQSGHNTVSWYQQALGQGPQFIFQYYREEENGRGNFPPRFSGLQFPNYSSELNVNALELDDSALYLCASSRSGTGTQETQYFGPGTRLLVL.

This clonotype is medium-sized in the sample. V usage is TRBV4-1 and J usage is TRBJ1-4, with D tentatively TRBD1 (6 bases). Trimming left V 6 bases short and J 0 bases short, with 20 bases between. The V gene's germline CDR1 is MGHRA and CDR2 YSYEKL. This CDR3 contains 18 residues. CDR3 bases: TGCGCCAGCAGTGGTAGAGCGGACAGCGCCGCAACTAATGAAAAACTGTTTTTT. Its protein is CASSGRADSAATNEKLFF.